Sequencing of this T cell receptor (beta chain) was carried out in a study of human thymus T cells. The CDR3 spans 12 residues. From germline, CDR1 is LNHNV and CDR2 YYDKDF (reference sequence). During surgery, roughly 0.5-1 mL peripheral blood was drawn from four of eight donors. Here immunoSEQ multiplex PCR was the method, and the copy in TCRdb shows in-frame clones only, minus some. This table holds under 70,000 clones, 90% to 95% found once. Sequencing input: blood. The rearrangement joins TRBV15 to TRBJ2-5, with TRBD1 identical over 9 bases. This receptor was identified in a boy in the first two years of life with a congenital heart defect but otherwise immunologically healthy. CDR3 region: CARQGVGETQYF. The CDR3 nucleotides are TGTGCACGACAGGGGGTAGGGGAGACCCAGTACTTC.